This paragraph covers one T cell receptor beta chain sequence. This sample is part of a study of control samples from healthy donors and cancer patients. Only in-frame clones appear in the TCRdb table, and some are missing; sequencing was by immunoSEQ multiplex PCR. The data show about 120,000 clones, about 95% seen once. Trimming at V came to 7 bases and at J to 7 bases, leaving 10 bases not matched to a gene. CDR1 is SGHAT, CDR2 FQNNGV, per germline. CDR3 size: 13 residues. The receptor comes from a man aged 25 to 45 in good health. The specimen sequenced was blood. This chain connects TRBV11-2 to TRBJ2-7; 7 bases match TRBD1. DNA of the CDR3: TGTGCCAGCAACGACAGGGTTCCGCCAGAGCAGTACTTC. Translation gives CASNDRVPPEQYF.